The TCR beta chain under discussion was sequenced for a study of blood T cell repertoires in COVID-19. This CDR3 spans 14 amino acids. V shed 1 base and J shed 5 bases, with 11 bases lying between them. In germline, CDR1 is SGHTA, CDR2 FQGNSA. The protocol was immunoSEQ multiplex PCR, while the TCRdb copy is restricted to in-frame clones and leaves out a portion. The table includes 150,000 to 200,000 clones, 80% to 85% detected once. V and J are TRBV7-2 and TRBJ1-1, with D maybe TRBD1 (6 bases). This receptor was identified in a human donor with acute or convalescent COVID-19. The donor label of this sample is uncertain. Specimen: peripheral blood. CDR3 nucleotides: TGTGCCAGCAGCTTAGTGGAGGGGGGGACTGAAGCTTTCTTT. Protein: CASSLVEGGTEAFF.